Following are 7 T cell receptor beta chains from one sample sequenced in a study of cytomegalovirus exposure and HLA in healthy donors. In the PCR, 60 Vbeta and 13 Jbeta primers were used. Using immunoSEQ multiplex PCR, the repertoire was profiled, and TCRdb retains in-frame clones only, with some absent. The sample lists more than 80,000 clones; around 83% were seen once. The sequencing input was PBMCs. The receptors derive from a female donor in good health and CMV-seropositive.

V and J are TRBV29-1 and TRBJ1-2; 12 nucleotides match TRBD1. V gave up 4 bases and J gave up 6 bases; unmatched junction bases: 3. Germline CDR1 reads SQVTM; CDR2 reads ANQGSEA. The CDR3 runs to 13 residues. The CDR3 protein is CSVVGQGADGYTF. The CDR3 DNA sequence: TGCAGCGTTGTGGGACAGGGGGCAGATGGCTACACCTTC.

V gene TRBV15 combines with J gene TRBJ2-5, with D possibly matching TRBD2 (5 bases). The CDR3 length is 17 residues. CDR1 is LNHNV and CDR2 is YYDKDF in the germline V gene (reference sequence). V was clipped by 0 bases and J by 5 bases, with 19 bases between them. DNA of the CDR3: TGTGCCACCAGCAGAGAAGGAGGCGTCGGCCCCGAGGAGACCCAGTACTTC. Translated, it gives CATSREGGVGPEETQYF.

The rearrangement uses TRBV7-8 and TRBJ2-7; a possible D gene is TRBD1 (5 bases). CDR3 length: 13 residues. Trimming stripped 1 base from V and 6 bases from J, with 10 bases between. The germline gives CDR1 SGHVS, CDR2 FQNEAQ. DNA of the CDR3: TGTGCCAGCAGCTTAGGGCAGGGTGGCGAGCAGTACTTC. Protein: CASSLGQGGEQYF.

This chain joins TRBV6-5 and TRBJ1-2, with 8 nucleotides matching TRBD1. V shed 6 bases, J shed 8 bases, and the junction held 5 bases outside the gene matches. Germline CDR1 MNHEY, CDR2 SVGAGI. The CDR3 is 12 amino acids. For the CDR3, the DNA is TGTGCCAGCAGCCGACCAGGGGGCGGCTACACCTTC. It encodes CASSRPGGGYTF.

The V and J genes are TRBV7-9 and TRBJ2-1; D is undetermined. The V gene lost 5 bases and the J gene lost 10 bases, with 12 bases spanning the gap. The CDR3 extends over 12 amino acids. CDR1 and CDR2 from the germline V gene are SEHNR and FQNEAQ (reference sequence). The CDR3 spells CASSPTFTEQFF. The DNA for the CDR3 is TGTGCCAGCAGCCCCACGTTCACAGAGCAGTTCTTC.

The rearrangement joins TRBV30 to TRBJ1-3, with 8 positions matching TRBD1. Looked up from germline, CDR1 is GTSNPN and CDR2 is SVGIG (reference sequence). The CDR3 runs 15 residues. V shed 2 bases, J shed 0 bases, and the junction held 3 bases outside the gene matches. The CDR3 DNA sequence: TGTGCCTGGAGTCCACAGGGGGTCTCTGGAAACACCATATATTTT. It encodes CAWSPQGVSGNTIYF.

The J gene is TRBJ2-7, the V gene TRBV5-4, with 8 bases aligning to TRBD2. CDR1 SGHNT and CDR2 YYREEE come from the germline V gene (reference sequence). The CDR3 runs to 17 residues. V lost 3 bases to trimming and J lost 3 bases; unmatched junction nucleotides: 14. CDR3 amino acids: CASSSRAGGGISYEQYF. For the CDR3, the DNA is TGTGCCAGCAGCTCCCGTGCGGGGGGAGGGATAAGCTACGAGCAGTACTTC. Looking up the rest from reference TRBV5-4 and TRBJ2-7 gives the full variable domain: ETGVTQSPTHLIKTRGQQVTLRCSSQSGHNTVSWYQQALGQGPQFIFQYYREEENGRGNFPPRFSGLQFPNYSSELNVNALELDDSALYLCASSSRAGGGISYEQYFGPGTRLTVT.